This T cell receptor beta chain was recovered during a study of cytomegalovirus exposure and HLA in healthy donors. A note on this clone: Antigen unknown.

Assay used: immunoSEQ multiplex PCR; TCRdb lists only in-frame clones, some missing. The sample includes about 250,000 clones, about 90% of them seen just once. The germline V gene has CDR1 SGHRS and CDR2 YFSETQ. The CDR3 is 14 residues long. The V and J ends lost 3 bases and 5 bases respectively, with 12 bases between them. Study findings and constraints: Most TCR sequences were seen very rarely across donors, but some public TCRs occurred in many. The classifier reportedly diagnosed cytomegalovirus status with high specificity and sensitivity.

V gene TRBV5-1 combines with J gene TRBJ2-1; tentatively, D is TRBD2 (7 bases). The origin of this receptor is a man between 18 and 35 years old in good health and CMV-seropositive. The sample consisted of PBMCs. The CDR3 loop is CASSWEGVNNEQFF. The CDR3 DNA sequence: TGCGCCAGCAGCTGGGAGGGGGTAAACAATGAGCAGTTCTTC.